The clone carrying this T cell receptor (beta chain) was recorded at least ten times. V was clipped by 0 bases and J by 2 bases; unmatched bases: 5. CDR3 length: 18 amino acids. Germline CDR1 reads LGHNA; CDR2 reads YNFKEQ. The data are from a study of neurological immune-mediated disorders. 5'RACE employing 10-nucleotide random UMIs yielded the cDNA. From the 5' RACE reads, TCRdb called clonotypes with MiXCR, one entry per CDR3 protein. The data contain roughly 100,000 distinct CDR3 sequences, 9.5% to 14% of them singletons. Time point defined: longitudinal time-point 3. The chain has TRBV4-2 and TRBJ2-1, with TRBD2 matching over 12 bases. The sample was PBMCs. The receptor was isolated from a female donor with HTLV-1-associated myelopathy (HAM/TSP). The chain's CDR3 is CASSQDQASGGAYNEQFF. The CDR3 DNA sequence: TGTGCCAGCAGCCAAGATCAGGCTAGCGGGGGGGCCTACAATGAGCAGTTCTTC.